The present entry profiles one T cell receptor beta chain with its context. Antigen specificity is unknown. This sample was included in a study of cytomegalovirus exposure and HLA in healthy donors. Whole-study findings and limits: The likely explanation for a cluster of highly shared sequence variants was sequencing artifact. Later on, an analysis tied 15,000 to 20,000 TCR beta sequences to HLA alleles at 0.05 false discovery rate. As a later analysis showed, a missense DCLRE1C variant was linked to trimming of TCR beta V- and J-genes.

CDR3 length: 19 amino acids. Per the germline V gene, CDR1 is LGHNA and CDR2 is YSLEER. The PCR made use of 60 Vbeta and 13 Jbeta primers. Assay used: immunoSEQ multiplex PCR; TCRdb lists only in-frame clones, some missing. The repertoire holds some 140,000 clones, with over 60% as singletons. Donors sampled were nominally healthy, though unrecorded immune exposures were likely. The sequence was obtained from a male donor in good health and CMV-seropositive. What was sequenced was PBMCs. This chain links TRBV4-3 with TRBJ2-5; 13 bases are shared with TRBD2. The tail of the sequence fits TRBJ2-7 better, so the J call may be wrong. CDR3 loop: CASSQAPGLAGSVSYEQYF. In nucleotides, the CDR3 is TGCGCCAGCAGCCAAGCTCCGGGACTAGCGGGATCGGTCTCCTACGAGCAGTACTTC.